This TCR beta chain was obtained from a study of OX40 agonist ivuxolimab in advanced cancers. Clones were read by immunoSEQ multiplex PCR, and TCRdb kept only the in-frame ones, dropping some. The profile covers approximately 77,000 clones, with more than 80% appearing a single time and approximately 2.2% taken by the ten largest. Study-wide findings and caveats: With doses of 0.1 to 3.0 mg/kg, CD4+ and CD8+ blood T cells had undergone clonal expansion by week 6.

The sampling schedule covered blood at baseline, cycle 4 day 1, and cycle 7 day 1. The V gene's germline CDR1 is SGHDT and CDR2 YYEEEE. The CDR3 totals 15 residues. The V and J ends lost 2 bases and 3 bases respectively, with 14 bases between them. To note about this clone: No antigen is known for it.

The chain carries TRBV5-6 and TRBJ1-1, with D hard to call. This clonotype was sampled from an adult with an advanced solid tumor such as melanoma, head and neck, liver or kidney cancer. The source was CD4+ or CD8+ T cells sorted from blood, collected in a trial of the OX40 agonist ivuxolimab. In nucleotides, the CDR3 is TGTGCCAGCAGCTTCCTACTGGAGGGAGACACTGAAGCTTTCTTT. Translated, it gives CASSFLLEGDTEAFF.